Below, 17 T cell receptor beta chains from the same sample are listed, as sequenced in a study of T cell changes during pregnancy in multiple sclerosis. Here immunoSEQ multiplex PCR was the method, and the copy in TCRdb shows in-frame clones only, minus some. Among under 90,000 clones listed, about 90% were seen once. Sequences were derived from peripheral blood, sampled in the second trimester of pregnancy. All receptors derive from a female donor in good health, enrolled as a control in a pregnancy study.

The rearrangement links TRBV2 to TRBJ2-7, with TRBD2 as a possible D gene (5 bases). Trimming removed 7 bases at V and 2 bases at J, with 12 bases between. The germline V gene has CDR1 SNHLY and CDR2 FYNNEI. The CDR3 covers 13 residues. This chain's CDR3 is CASTSPGTYEQYF. In DNA form, the CDR3 reads TGTGCCAGCACCTCACCGGGGACCTACGAGCAGTACTTC.

This chain links TRBV7-8 with TRBJ2-1, with D maybe TRBD1 (6 bases). CDR1 is SGHVS and CDR2 is FQNEAQ in the germline V gene. CDR3 size: 13 residues. V lost 1 base and J 7 bases, leaving 8 bases between the germline ends. CDR3 sequence (DNA): TGTGCCAGCAGCTTAGTCAGGGGTAATGAGCAGTTCTTC. It is translated as CASSLVRGNEQFF.

The CDR3 loop is CSGTSGGADTQYF. Written as DNA, the CDR3 is TGCAGCGGGACTAGCGGGGGGGCAGATACGCAGTATTTT. The chain employs TRBV29-1 and TRBJ2-3; 15 bases fit TRBD2. Looked up from germline, CDR1 is SQVTM and CDR2 is ANQGSEA. V trimming: 7 bases; J trimming: 4 bases; junction bases outside the gene matches: 0. CDR3 length equals 13 residues.

The chain links TRBV5-4 to TRBJ2-7; a possible D gene is TRBD1 (6 bases). From germline, CDR1 is SGHNT and CDR2 YYREEE (reference sequence). Trimming pared 2 bases from V and 2 bases from J, leaving 20 bases between. The CDR3 totals 17 residues. The CDR3 region has the DNA TGTGCCAGCAGCTTACAGATAAGGACAGCCCCAACCTACGAGCAGTACTTC. Protein sequence: CASSLQIRTAPTYEQYF. The whole variable domain, remainder taken from reference TRBV5-4 and TRBJ2-7, is ETGVTQSPTHLIKTRGQQVTLRCSSQSGHNTVSWYQQALGQGPQFIFQYYREEENGRGNFPPRFSGLQFPNYSSELNVNALELDDSALYLCASSLQIRTAPTYEQYFGPGTRLTVT.

The chain uses TRBV5-4 and TRBJ1-2; a possible D gene is TRBD1 (6 bases). This CDR3 has 12 residues. V shed 2 bases and J shed 8 bases, with 10 bases lying between them. The V gene's germline CDR1 is SGHNT and CDR2 YYREEE (reference sequence). CDR3 DNA: TGTGCCAGCAGCTTCGACAGGCGCGGCTACACCTTC. It is translated as CASSFDRRGYTF.

This chain joins TRBV11-2 and TRBJ1-1; D is undetermined. The CDR3 runs to 12 residues. Germline CDR1 and CDR2: SGHAT and FQNNGV. The V end was cut by 3 bases, the J end by 4 bases, with 6 bases between. CDR3 sequence (DNA): TGTGCCAGCAGCTTGAGGAGCACTGAAGCTTTCTTT. It codes for CASSLRSTEAFF. Based on the CDR3 plus reference TRBV11-2 and TRBJ1-1, the full variable domain is EAGVAQSPRYKIIEKRQSVAFWCNPISGHATLYWYQQILGQGPKLLIQFQNNGVVDDSQLPKDRFSAERLKGVDSTLKIQPAKLEDSAVYLCASSLRSTEAFFGQGTRLTVV.

The chain combines TRBV2 with TRBJ1-4; D remains unclear. The V gene lost 6 bases and the J gene lost 8 bases, with 16 bases spanning the gap. Germline assignment: CDR1 SNHLY and CDR2 FYNNEI. The CDR3 loop spans 14 amino acids. The CDR3 nucleotides are TGTGCCAGCAGGACCCTAGATACCGGAGAAAAACTGTTTTTT. This codes for CASRTLDTGEKLFF.

The chain recombines TRBV4-2 with TRBJ2-2; 7 positions agree with TRBD2. The CDR3 is made up of 15 amino acids. Germline values: CDR1 LGHNA, CDR2 YNFKEQ. Unmatched junction bases numbered 1, after V lost 0 bases and J lost 3 bases. The CDR3 protein is CASSQELADTGELFF. The CDR3 DNA follows: TGTGCCAGCAGCCAAGAGCTAGCGGACACCGGGGAGCTGTTTTTT.

The V and J genes are TRBV15 and TRBJ2-7; 9 nucleotides match TRBD2. V shed 1 base and J 7 bases; nucleotides not matched to a gene: 11. The CDR3 is 16 residues long. Germline CDR1 reads LNHNV; CDR2 reads YYDKDF (reference sequence). As DNA, the CDR3 is TGTGCCACCAGCAGAGGGGCTAGCGGGGCCCTCGGGGAGCAGTACTTC. It yields the protein CATSRGASGALGEQYF.

This chain joins TRBV5-4 and TRBJ2-4, with 7 bases identical to TRBD2. The trim removed 3 bases at V and 4 bases at J, leaving 7 bases unmatched. CDR1 and CDR2 from the germline V gene are SGHNT and YYREEE (reference sequence). This CDR3 has 15 amino acids. For the CDR3, the DNA is TGTGCCAGCAGCTCAGGGACTACACTAAAAAACATTCAGTACTTC. Amino acid sequence: CASSSGTTLKNIQYF.

This chain links TRBV21-1 with TRBJ2-5; TRBD2 is the table's D call and was not checked against the DNA. TRBV21-1 is labeled a pseudogene. CDR3 length: 16 residues. DNA for the CDR3: TGTGCCAGCAGCAAAGGAACAGCGGGAGGACAAGAGACCCAGTACTTC. This codes for CASSKGTAGGQETQYF.

CDR3 sequence reads: CASTLDRTNEKLFF. DNA of the CDR3: TGTGCCAGCACCCTCGACAGGACTAATGAAAAACTGTTTTTT. The chain combines TRBV6-5 with TRBJ1-4, with a weak D call TRBD1 (6 bases). CDR3 length: 14 residues. CDR1 is MNHEY and CDR2 is SVGAGI in the germline V gene. Trimming removed 7 bases at V and 2 bases at J, with 11 bases between.

This clone has only one observation. Here the CDR3 reads CASSGDYAYEQYF. CDR3 bases: TGTGCCAGCAGTGGAGACTACGCCTACGAGCAGTACTTC. This chain links TRBV2 with TRBJ2-7; weak D call: TRBD2 (5 bases). The germline gives CDR1 SNHLY, CDR2 FYNNEI. The V end lost 4 bases, the J end lost 2 bases, and 9 bases lay between the germline ends. The CDR3 has 13 amino acids.

The chain recombines TRBV4-2 with TRBJ2-3; TRBD2 might be the D (6 bases). Looked up from germline, CDR1 is LGHNA and CDR2 is YNFKEQ. The V end lost 0 bases, the J end lost 2 bases, and 12 bases lay between the germline ends. The CDR3 length is 16 residues. CDR3 nucleotide sequence: TGTGCCAGCAGCCAAGATCTTAGCGGAACCACAGATACGCAGTATTTT. It yields the protein CASSQDLSGTTDTQYF.

The chain is built from TRBV5-1 and TRBJ1-1; D possibly corresponds to TRBD1 (5 bases). The V end lost 1 base, the J end lost 0 bases, and 10 bases lay between the germline ends. Germline CDR1 and CDR2: SGHRS and YFSETQ. CDR3 length: 15 residues. The CDR3 loop reads CASSLTGNMNTEAFF. CDR3 sequence (DNA): TGCGCCAGCAGCTTGACAGGTAACATGAACACTGAAGCTTTCTTT.

V is TRBV10-2 and J is TRBJ1-4; 10 bases fit TRBD1. Looked up from germline, CDR1 is WSHSY and CDR2 is SAAADI. The CDR3 extends over 16 amino acids. Losses at the gene ends were 6 bases for V and 6 bases for J; bases not matched to a gene: 10. CDR3 sequence (DNA): TGCGCCAGCAGGAGAGACAGGGGGCAGGTATATGAAAAACTGTTTTTT. As protein: CASRRDRGQVYEKLFF.

This clone was recorded once. V usage is TRBV28 and J usage is TRBJ2-3, with 14 positions matching TRBD2. Per the germline V gene, CDR1 is MDHEN and CDR2 is SYDVKM. CDR3 length equals 17 residues. With V trimmed by 6 bases and J by 4 bases, 9 bases remained unmatched. The CDR3 loop is CASSAGTSGRGSDTQYF. In nucleotides, the CDR3 is TGTGCCAGCAGCGCCGGGACTAGCGGGAGAGGCTCAGATACGCAGTATTTT.